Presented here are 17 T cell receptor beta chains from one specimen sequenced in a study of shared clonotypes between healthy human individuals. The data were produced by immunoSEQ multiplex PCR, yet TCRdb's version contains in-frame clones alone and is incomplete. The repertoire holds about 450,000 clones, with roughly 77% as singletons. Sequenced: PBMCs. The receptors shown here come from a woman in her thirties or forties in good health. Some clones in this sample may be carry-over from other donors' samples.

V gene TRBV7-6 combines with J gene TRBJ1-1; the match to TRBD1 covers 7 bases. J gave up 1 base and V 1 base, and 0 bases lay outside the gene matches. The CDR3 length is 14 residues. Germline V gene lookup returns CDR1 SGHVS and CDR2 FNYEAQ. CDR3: CASSLGQGNTEAFF. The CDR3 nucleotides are TGTGCCAGCAGCTTAGGACAGGGGAACACTGAAGCTTTCTTT.

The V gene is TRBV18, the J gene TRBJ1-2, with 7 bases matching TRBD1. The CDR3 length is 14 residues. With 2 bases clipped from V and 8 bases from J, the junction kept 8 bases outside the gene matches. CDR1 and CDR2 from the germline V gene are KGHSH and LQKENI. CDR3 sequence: CASSPGTAKLGYTF. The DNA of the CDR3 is TGTGCCAGCTCACCAGGGACAGCGAAATTGGGCTACACCTTC.

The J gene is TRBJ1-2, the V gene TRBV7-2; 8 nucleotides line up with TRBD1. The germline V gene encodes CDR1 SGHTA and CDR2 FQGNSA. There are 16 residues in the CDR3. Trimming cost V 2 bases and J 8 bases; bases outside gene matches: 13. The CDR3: CASSLNRGTGGRGYTF. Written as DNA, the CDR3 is TGTGCCAGCAGCTTAAACAGGGGAACAGGGGGTAGAGGCTACACCTTC.

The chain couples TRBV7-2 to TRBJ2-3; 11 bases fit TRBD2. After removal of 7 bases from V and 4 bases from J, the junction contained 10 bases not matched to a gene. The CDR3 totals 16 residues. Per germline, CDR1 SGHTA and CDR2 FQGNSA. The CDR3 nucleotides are TGTGCCAGCACTAACCTAGCGGGAGGTTCGGCAGATACGCAGTATTTT. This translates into CASTNLAGGSADTQYF.

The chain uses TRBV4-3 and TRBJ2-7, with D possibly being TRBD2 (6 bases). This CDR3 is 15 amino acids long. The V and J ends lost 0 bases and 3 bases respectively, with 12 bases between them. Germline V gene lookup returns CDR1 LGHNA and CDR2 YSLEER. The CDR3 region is CASSQDLGSFYEQYF. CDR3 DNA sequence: TGCGCCAGCAGCCAAGACCTCGGGAGTTTCTACGAGCAGTACTTC.

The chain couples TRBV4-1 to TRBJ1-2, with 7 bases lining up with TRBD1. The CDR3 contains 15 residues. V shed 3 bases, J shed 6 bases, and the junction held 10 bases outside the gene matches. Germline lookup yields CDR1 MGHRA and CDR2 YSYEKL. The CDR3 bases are TGCGCCAGCAGCCAGTATCACAGGGGTTTGGATGGCTACACCTTC. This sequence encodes CASSQYHRGLDGYTF.

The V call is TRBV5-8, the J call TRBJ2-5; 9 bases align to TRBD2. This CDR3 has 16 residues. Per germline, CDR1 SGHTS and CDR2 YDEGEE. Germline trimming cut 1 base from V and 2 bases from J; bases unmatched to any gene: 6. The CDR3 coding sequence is TGTGCCAGCAGCTTGCTGTCTAGCGGGACACAAGAGACCCAGTACTTC. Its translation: CASSLLSSGTQETQYF.

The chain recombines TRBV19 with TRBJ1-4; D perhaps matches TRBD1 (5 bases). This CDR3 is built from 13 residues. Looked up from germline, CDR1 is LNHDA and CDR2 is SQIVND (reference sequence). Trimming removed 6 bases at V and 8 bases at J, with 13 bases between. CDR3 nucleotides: TGTGCCAGTAGGGCTTGGGGCGGCGAAAAACTGTTTTTT. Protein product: CASRAWGGEKLFF.

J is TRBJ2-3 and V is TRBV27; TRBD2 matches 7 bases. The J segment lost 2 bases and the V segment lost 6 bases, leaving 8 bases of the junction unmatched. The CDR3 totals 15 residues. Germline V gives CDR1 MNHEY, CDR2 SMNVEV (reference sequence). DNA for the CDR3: TGTGCCAGCAGCTTCCGGGAGGAGCCCACAGATACGCAGTATTTT. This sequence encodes CASSFREEPTDTQYF.

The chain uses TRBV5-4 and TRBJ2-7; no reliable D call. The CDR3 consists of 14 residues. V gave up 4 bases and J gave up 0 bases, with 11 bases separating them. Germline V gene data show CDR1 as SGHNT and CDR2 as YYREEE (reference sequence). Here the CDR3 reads CASSPTATSYEQYF. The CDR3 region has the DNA TGTGCCAGCAGCCCCACAGCCACCTCCTACGAGCAGTACTTC.

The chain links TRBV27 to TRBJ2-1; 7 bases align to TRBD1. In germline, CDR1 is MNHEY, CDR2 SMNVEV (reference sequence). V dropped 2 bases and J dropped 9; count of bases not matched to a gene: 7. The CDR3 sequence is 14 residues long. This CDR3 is CASSLRQGMAEQFF. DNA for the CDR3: TGTGCCAGCAGTTTACGACAGGGTATGGCTGAGCAGTTCTTC.

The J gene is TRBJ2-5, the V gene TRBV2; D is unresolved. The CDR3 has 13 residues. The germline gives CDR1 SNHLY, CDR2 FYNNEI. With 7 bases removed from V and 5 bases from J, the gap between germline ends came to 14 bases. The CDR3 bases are TGTGCCAGCACCTTCAGGCACGGGGAGACCCAGTACTTC. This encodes CASTFRHGETQYF.

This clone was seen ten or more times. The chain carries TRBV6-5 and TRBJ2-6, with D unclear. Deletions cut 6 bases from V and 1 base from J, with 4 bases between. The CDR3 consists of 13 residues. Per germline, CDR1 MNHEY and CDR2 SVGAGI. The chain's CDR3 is CASSQSGANVLTF. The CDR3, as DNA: TGTGCCAGCAGCCAGTCTGGGGCCAACGTCCTGACTTTC.

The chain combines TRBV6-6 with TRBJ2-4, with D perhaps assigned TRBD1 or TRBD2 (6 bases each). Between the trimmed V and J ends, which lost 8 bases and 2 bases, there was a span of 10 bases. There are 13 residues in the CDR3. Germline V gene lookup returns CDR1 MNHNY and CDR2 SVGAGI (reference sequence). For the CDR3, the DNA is TGTGCCAGCTCTGGGGGGCCCAAAAACATTCAGTACTTC. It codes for CASSGGPKNIQYF.

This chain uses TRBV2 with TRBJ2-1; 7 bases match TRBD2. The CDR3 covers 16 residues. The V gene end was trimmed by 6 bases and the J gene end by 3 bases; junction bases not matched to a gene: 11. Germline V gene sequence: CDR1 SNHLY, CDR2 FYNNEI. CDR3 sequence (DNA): TGTGCCAGCAGGTCGGGCCTCGCGGGGGTCTACAATGAGCAGTTCTTC. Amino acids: CASRSGLAGVYNEQFF.

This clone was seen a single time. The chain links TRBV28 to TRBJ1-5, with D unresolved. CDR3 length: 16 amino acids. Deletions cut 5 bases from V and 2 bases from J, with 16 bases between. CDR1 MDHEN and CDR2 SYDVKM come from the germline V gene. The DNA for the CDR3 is TGTGCCAGCAGTCTAATCGTCGGGTCTGGCAATCAGCCCCAGCATTTT. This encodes CASSLIVGSGNQPQHF. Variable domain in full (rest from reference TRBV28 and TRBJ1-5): DVKVTQSSRYLVKRTGEKVFLECVQDMDHENMFWYRQDPGLGLRLIYFSYDVKMKEKGDIPEGYSVSREKKERFSLILESASTNQTSMYLCASSLIVGSGNQPQHFGDGTRLSIL.

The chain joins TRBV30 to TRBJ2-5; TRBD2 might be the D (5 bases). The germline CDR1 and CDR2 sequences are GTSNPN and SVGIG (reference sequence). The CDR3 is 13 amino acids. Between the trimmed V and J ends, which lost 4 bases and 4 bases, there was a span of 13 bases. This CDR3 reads CAWTPRGGETQYF. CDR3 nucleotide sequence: TGTGCCTGGACCCCCCGGGGTGGAGAGACCCAGTACTTC. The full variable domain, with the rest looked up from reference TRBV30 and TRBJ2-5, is SQTIHQWPATLVQPVGSPLSLECTVEGTSNPNLYWYRQAAGRGLQLLFYSVGIGQISSEVPQNLSASRPQDRQFILSSKKLLLSDSGFYLCAWTPRGGETQYFGPGTRLLVL.